A selection of T cell receptor beta chains follows, all from one sample in a study of T-cell reconstitution after alpha-beta-depleted transplantation in children. MiXCR, run by TCRdb on the PCR reads, gives a single entry per CDR3 protein. Of approximately 230,000 distinct CDR3 sequences detected, roughly a quarter appear once; the ten largest clones hold about 4.8%. Specimen: PBMCs, mostly from graft donor cells, collected 360 days after TCRalphabeta/CD19-depleted stem cell transplant. The receptors stem from a female patient between 2 and 15 years old who had a stem cell transplant for congenital amegakaryocytic thrombocytopenia, so the T cells may come from the graft donor. Each CDR3 is given with its conserved first and last residue. Each record gives: clone size, J gene, V gene, D gene, CDR3 protein, CDR3 DNA. The D gene is left open where the match is weak. Clone sizes are given selectively: once, few, many, or a class where the clone is expanded.

>once|TRBJ1-1|TRBV29-1|NA
CSVVLGPRRDTEAFF
TGCAGCGTTGTTCTGGGGCCACGACGTGACACTGAAGCTTTCTTT
>NA|TRBJ2-1|TRBV20-1|NA
CSAIYNEQFF
TGCAGTGCCATTTACAATGAGCAGTTCTTC
>NA|TRBJ1-4|TRBV7-8|NA
CASSTQNLDEKLFF
TGTGCCAGCAGTACGCAGAATCTGGACGAAAAACTGTTTTTT
>NA|TRBJ2-1|TRBV24-1|TRBD2
CATSDRGLAGGPENEQFF
TGTGCCACCAGTGACCGGGGACTAGCGGGAGGCCCAGAGAATGAGCAGTTCTTC
>NA|TRBJ2-1|TRBV24-1|TRBD2
CATSDPTSGLNNEQFF
TGTGCCACCAGTGACCCTACTAGCGGCTTAAACAATGAGCAGTTCTTC
>few|TRBJ2-2|TRBV11-2|NA
CASSLIAGRYTGELFF
TGTGCCAGCAGCTTGATCGCGGGCCGATACACCGGGGAGCTGTTTTTT
>few|TRBJ1-4|TRBV5-1|NA
CASSLGVATNEKLFF
TGCGCCAGCAGCTTGGGGGTAGCCACTAATGAAAAACTGTTTTTT
>few|TRBJ1-4|TRBV5-1|NA
CASSLDPMGEKLFF
TGCGCCAGCAGCTTAGACCCTATGGGAGAAAAACTGTTTTTT
>NA|TRBJ2-5|TRBV2|TRBD2
CASRTSGVQETQYF
TGTGCCAGCAGGACTAGCGGGGTCCAAGAGACCCAGTACTTC
>NA|TRBJ2-7|TRBV5-6|NA
CASSGLGEQYF
TGTGCCAGCAGCGGCCTGGGGGAGCAGTACTTC
>few|TRBJ2-7|TRBV15|TRBD2
CATSRGASRKSGLAYYEQYF
TGTGCCACCAGCAGAGGAGCCTCCAGGAAATCGGGACTAGCTTACTACGAGCAGTACTTC
>few|TRBJ2-2|TRBV20-1|TRBD1
CSAWTGNTGELFF
TGCAGCGCTTGGACAGGGAACACCGGGGAGCTGTTTTTT
>many|TRBJ2-1|TRBV29-1|NA
CSVDRGNYNEQFF
TGCAGCGTTGACCGGGGGAACTACAATGAGCAGTTCTTC
>NA|TRBJ2-7|TRBV20-1|TRBD2
CSAMTSSYEQYF
TGCAGTGCCATGACTAGCAGCTACGAGCAGTACTTC
>NA|TRBJ1-5|TRBV19|NA
CASKHSNQPQHF
TGTGCCAGTAAGCACAGCAATCAGCCCCAGCATTTT
>NA|TRBJ2-5|TRBV2|NA
CASSEPHGFRPETQYF
TGTGCCAGCAGTGAACCACACGGCTTTCGACCAGAGACCCAGTACTTC
>NA|TRBJ2-3|TRBV20-1|TRBD2
CSARAKTSGLKTDTQYF
TGCAGTGCTAGAGCTAAGACTAGCGGGTTGAAGACAGATACGCAGTATTTT
>NA|TRBJ1-6|TRBV5-1|NA
CASSLGAANSPLHF
TGCGCCAGCAGCTTGGGGGCAGCGAATTCACCCCTCCACTTT
>once|TRBJ2-1|TRBV15|NA
CATSRDLSKRTYNEQFF
TGTGCCACCAGCAGAGATTTAAGCAAAAGGACCTACAATGAGCAGTTCTTC
>few|TRBJ2-5|TRBV5-1|NA
CASSAGAGPEETQYF
TGCGCCAGCAGCGCCGGGGCAGGACCTGAGGAGACCCAGTACTTC
>NA|TRBJ2-3|TRBV27|NA
CASSPSSVRTQYF
TGTGCCAGCAGCCCCTCTAGCGTTAGAACGCAGTATTTT
>NA|TRBJ1-5|TRBV3-1|TRBD1
CASSQSGTGTNQPQHF
TGTGCCAGCAGCCAAAGCGGGACAGGGACGAATCAGCCCCAGCATTTT
>few|TRBJ2-5|TRBV24-1|NA
CATSDEETQYF
TGTGCCACCAGTGATGAAGAGACCCAGTACTTC
>once|TRBJ2-7|TRBV28|NA
CASSFQDRAYEQYF
TGTGCCAGCAGTTTTCAGGACAGAGCCTACGAGCAGTACTTC
>few|TRBJ2-5|TRBV7-6|TRBD1
CASSLGVQGSRGTIGTQYF
TGTGCCAGCAGCTTAGGTGTACAGGGGTCCAGAGGGACGATAGGGACCCAGTACTTC
>NA|TRBJ2-5|TRBV5-1|NA
CASSLDRFQYF
TGCGCCAGCAGCTTGGACAGGTTTCAGTACTTC
>many|TRBJ2-7|TRBV28|TRBD1
CASSLGAWTGAYEQYF
TGTGCCAGCAGTTTGGGTGCCTGGACAGGAGCCTACGAGCAGTACTTC
>few|TRBJ2-1|TRBV29-1|NA
CSVEGTTYNEQFF
TGCAGCGTTGAAGGGACTACTTACAATGAGCAGTTCTTC
>few|TRBJ2-7|TRBV7-9|TRBD1
CASSLLGRGPHEQYF
TGTGCCAGCAGCTTATTGGGCAGGGGGCCCCACGAGCAGTACTTC
>NA|TRBJ1-1|TRBV20-1|NA
CSARDTGPMNTEAFF
TGCAGTGCTAGAGATACGGGGCCTATGAACACTGAAGCTTTCTTT
>once|TRBJ1-2|TRBV5-1|TRBD1
CASSPGQGWYGYTF
TGCGCCAGCAGCCCTGGACAGGGCTGGTATGGCTACACCTTC
>few|TRBJ1-6|TRBV11-2|NA
CASSFAGAGTPLHF
TGTGCCAGCAGCTTCGCGGGGGCAGGGACACCCCTCCACTTT
>few|TRBJ2-1|TRBV7-7|TRBD2
CASSPFLAGPNEQFF
TGTGCCAGCAGTCCTTTTCTAGCGGGTCCGAATGAGCAGTTCTTC
>few|TRBJ1-5|TRBV4-1|TRBD1
CASSHIQGTRPNQPQHF
TGCGCCAGCAGCCACATACAGGGGACCCGTCCCAATCAGCCCCAGCATTTT
>NA|TRBJ1-2|TRBV4-1|NA
CASSQPGNYGYTF
TGCGCCAGCAGCCAACCCGGGAACTATGGCTACACCTTC